The 16 T cell receptor beta chains listed next were all sequenced from one sample in a study of metastatic and nonmetastatic thyroid tumors. All patients reached thyroid surgery having received no treatment beforehand. TCRdb ran MiXCR on the PCR reads. The sample includes approximately 17,000 clones, 25% to 30% seen only once; the top ten take 15%. The sample comprised tumor tissue. Receptors were obtained from a female donor with papillary thyroid cancer or a benign thyroid nodule (not recorded which). Some clones in this sample may be carry-over from other donors' samples.

This clone was counted between two and nine times. The chain couples TRBV6-5 to TRBJ1-6; D remains unclear. The germline V and J ends were trimmed by 7 bases and 7 bases, with 11 bases remaining between them. The length of the CDR3 is 13 residues. CDR1 and CDR2 from the germline V gene are MNHEY and SVGAGI. The CDR3 bases are TGTGCCAGCAATTATGAGGTGAATTCACCCCTCCACTTT. Translating it yields CASNYEVNSPLHF.

The count of this clone is one. The J gene is TRBJ1-1, the V gene TRBV18; D possibly corresponds to TRBD1 (5 bases). The CDR3 loop spans 16 amino acids. V lost 0 bases to trimming and J lost 0 bases, with 11 bases between them. CDR1 is KGHSH and CDR2 is LQKENI in the germline V gene. Here the CDR3 reads CASSPPSRDLNTEAFF. DNA of the CDR3: TGTGCCAGCTCACCACCGAGCAGGGACTTGAACACTGAAGCTTTCTTT.

This clone occurred many times. This sequence may be a read error, since a much larger clone differs from it by one base. The chain links TRBV27 to TRBJ1-6; D is unclear. V lost 6 bases, J lost 10 bases, and 16 bases lay in between. The CDR3 covers 14 residues. CDR1 is MNHEY and CDR2 is SMNVEV in the germline V gene (reference sequence). The CDR3 DNA follows: TGTGCCAGCAGCGCGTACAGTGTGGAATCACCCCTCCACTTT. Translation gives CASSAYSVESPLHF.

The chain joins TRBV12-3 or TRBV12-4 to TRBJ1-1; D is unclear. V was pared by 5 bases and J by 7 bases, with 8 bases between. CDR3 length: 11 residues. In nucleotides, the CDR3 is TGTGCCAGCAGTCCCTCGGTTGAAGCTTTCTTT. This codes for CASSPSVEAFF.

This clone was seen a handful of times. One end of the junction is discordant with germline, which a read error may explain. This rearrangement joins TRBV11-3 to TRBJ2-5; TRBD1 aligns across 7 bases. This CDR3 comprises 15 residues. CDR1 and CDR2 from the germline V gene are SGHNT and YENEEA. In nucleotides, the CDR3 is TGTGCCAGCAGAATAGCCACAGGGGTTTTGGAGACCAAGTACTTC. As protein: CASRIATGVLETKYF.

This clone was counted at least ten times. This specimen includes other DNA sequences encoding the same CDR3. This rearrangement joins TRBV5-4 to TRBJ2-1, with D possibly matching TRBD2 (5 bases). V was clipped by 4 bases and J by 3 bases, with 8 bases between them. The germline gives CDR1 SGHNT, CDR2 YYREEE (reference sequence). The CDR3 has 13 residues. The CDR3, as DNA: TGTGCCAGCAGCATTGGGAGCTACAATGAGCAGTTCTTC. This codes for CASSIGSYNEQFF.

For this clone: A read error may account for a junction end that differs from germline. The chain is built from TRBV5-1 and TRBJ2-5, with D tentatively TRBD1 or TRBD2 (6 bases each). CDR3 length: 14 residues. CDR1 and CDR2 from the germline V gene are SGHRS and YFSETQ. DNA for the CDR3: TGCGCCAGCAGCCGGGGGCCCAGCGAGGAGACCCAGTGCTTC. Translating gives CASSRGPSEETQCF.

This clone was picked up a small number of times. The V and J genes are TRBV20-1 and TRBJ2-1; D gene unclear. Per germline, CDR1 DFQATT and CDR2 SNEGSKA (reference sequence). The CDR3 is 12 amino acids. The ends were cut back, 5 bases at V and 5 bases at J, with 10 bases in the middle. The CDR3 spells CSALRPHNEQFF. The CDR3 bases are TGCAGTGCTCTCAGACCTCACAATGAGCAGTTCTTC.

This clone was seen more than once but under ten times. The chain combines TRBV6-5 with TRBJ1-3, with a possible D match to TRBD1 (5 bases). This CDR3 region has 15 residues. Germline CDR1 reads MNHEY; CDR2 reads SVGAGI. V dropped 0 bases and J dropped 3 bases, with 9 bases sitting between them. The chain's CDR3 is CASSYSRDGGNTIYF. DNA of the CDR3: TGTGCCAGCAGTTACTCGCGGGACGGTGGAAACACCATATATTTT.

The sample holds one count of this clone. Its ends do not fully match the called genes, so a read error is possible. The gene calls are TRBV20-1 and TRBJ1-1; 7 bases agree with TRBD1. Germline CDR1 and CDR2: DFQATT and SNEGSKA (reference sequence). The CDR3 length is 12 residues. The CDR3 spells CSVTGRLAEAFF. DNA of the CDR3: TGTAGTGTGACAGGGCGTTTGGCTGAAGCTTTCTTT.

This clone was counted ten times or more. The chain has TRBV19 and TRBJ2-7, with D perhaps TRBD2 (5 bases). This CDR3 has 13 residues. Trimming removed 2 bases from V and 4 bases from J, with 9 bases in between. Germline CDR1 and CDR2: LNHDA and SQIVND (reference sequence). The CDR3 is CASSISPGYEQYF. The CDR3 DNA follows: TGTGCCAGTAGTATAAGCCCGGGGTACGAGCAGTACTTC.

Details on this clone: The junction departs from germline at one end; a sequencing error may be responsible. V and J are TRBV5-4 and TRBJ1-2; 10 bases fit TRBD1. Germline CDR1 reads SGHNT; CDR2 reads YYREEE (reference sequence). The CDR3 runs to 14 residues. This CDR3 reads CASRAGQGVWGYTF. The CDR3 bases are TGCGCCAGCAGAGCCGGACAGGGGGTATGGGGCTACACCTTC.

This clone has a handful of counts. Compared with germline, one end of the junction differs, possibly owing to a read error. The rearrangement uses TRBV28 and TRBJ1-1; 8 positions agree with TRBD1. This CDR3 has 14 amino acids. CDR1 and CDR2 from the germline V gene are MDHEN and SYDVKM. CDR3 DNA sequence: TGTGCCATCAGGATGGGACAGGATCATTCTGAATCTTTCTTT. It codes for CAIRMGQDHSESFF.

This clone was detected ten times or more. The CDR3 loop is CATFIVGDRGPNTEAFF. The CDR3 DNA follows: TGTGCCACCTTTATCGTCGGGGACAGGGGACCGAACACTGAAGCTTTCTTT. The chain combines TRBV24-1 with TRBJ1-1; 10 bases map to TRBD1. The germline V gene encodes CDR1 KGHDR and CDR2 SFDVKD. J gave up 1 base and V 9 bases, and 13 bases lay outside the gene matches. This CDR3 comprises 17 residues.

In this sample, this clone turned up a few times. V is TRBV7-2 and J is TRBJ1-3; D remains ambiguous. The length of the CDR3 is 15 residues. Germline V lookup: CDR1 SGHTA, CDR2 FQGNSA. V was clipped by 6 bases and J by 6 bases, with 18 bases between them. CDR3 sequence: CASSLVLGLANTIYF. In nucleotides, the CDR3 is TGTGCCAGCAGTCTAGTGTTAGGGCTGGCAAACACCATATATTTT.

This clone was counted a few times. The chain uses TRBV2 and TRBJ1-2, with 7 positions matching TRBD1. V dropped 5 bases and J dropped 3; count of bases not matched to a gene: 6. The CDR3 totals 14 residues. Germline V CDR1 and CDR2: SNHLY, FYNNEI. Written as DNA, the CDR3 is TGTGCCAGCAGTCCGACAGGGTTCGACTATGGCTACACCTTC. Translation: CASSPTGFDYGYTF.